Listed below are T cell receptor beta chains from one sample, sequenced in a study of blood T cell repertoires in COVID-19. Libraries were prepared by immunoSEQ multiplex PCR; TCRdb keeps only in-frame clonotypes and omits some of them. The data show around 150,000 clones, around four fifths seen once. The sequencing sample was made of peripheral blood. Receptor source: a woman aged 80 or over with active or convalescent COVID-19. CDR3s include the opening cysteine and the closing phenylalanine or tryptophan. A D gene is named only where the DNA matches it firmly. Some rows have no size entry. The others give once, few or many, or a class for an expanded clone.

TRBV27	TRBJ2-3	.	TRBD1	TGTGCCAGCAGTTCTCCCGAGGGGGCGAGTACGCAGTATTTT	CASSSPEGASTQYF
TRBV2	TRBJ2-7	.	.	TGTGCCAGCAGTACTGGCAGGGAACACGAGCAGTACTTC	CASSTGREHEQYF
TRBV5-1	TRBJ2-5	.	.	TGCGCCAGCAGCACTCAAGAGACCCAGTACTTC	CASSTQETQYF
TRBV6-6	TRBJ1-1	.	.	TGTGCCAGCAGTTCGGATCGACAGGTTCGGAACGAAGCTTTCTTT	CASSSDRQVRNEAFF
TRBV7-9	TRBJ1-2	.	TRBD1	TGTGCCAGCAGGGGCCGAGGGACAGCTAACTATGGCTACACCTTC	CASRGRGTANYGYTF
TRBV18	TRBJ1-5	.	TRBD1	TGTGCCAGCTCACCAGACAGGGGTCAGCCCCAGCATTTT	CASSPDRGQPQHF
TRBV7-9	TRBJ1-1	.	.	TGTGCCAGCAGCCCAACAGTGAACACTGAAGCTTTCTTT	CASSPTVNTEAFF
TRBV6-2/TRBV6-3	TRBJ1-2	.	.	TGTGCCAGCAGTTACTCGACTCACTATGGCTACACCTTC	CASSYSTHYGYTF
TRBV9	TRBJ1-1	.	.	TGTGCCAGCAGCGCCAGGGATATTAACACTGAAGCTTTCTTT	CASSARDINTEAFF
TRBV4-2	TRBJ1-2	.	.	TGTGCCAGCAGCCGTACCCCGGGGGATGTCTATGGCTACACCTTC	CASSRTPGDVYGYTF
TRBV19	TRBJ1-2	.	TRBD1	TGTGCCAGTAGCAACCGGGACAGGAATCCTAACTATGGCTACACCTTC	CASSNRDRNPNYGYTF
TRBV12-3/TRBV12-4	TRBJ1-2	.	TRBD1	TGTGCCAGCAGTTTTGACAGGGCATACGGCTACACCTTC	CASSFDRAYGYTF
TRBV7-9	TRBJ1-3	.	.	TGTGCCAGCAGCTTAGACCGGAGTTCTGGAAACACCATATATTTT	CASSLDRSSGNTIYF
TRBV19	TRBJ2-3	once	TRBD1	TGTGCCAGTAGTCCTGACAGGGGAGGTACAGATACGCAGTATTTT	CASSPDRGGTDTQYF
TRBV7-9	TRBJ1-6	.	TRBD1	TGTGCCAGCAGCTTGGGACAGGGGGGCAGAAATTCACCCCTCCACTTT	CASSLGQGGRNSPLHF
TRBV9	TRBJ2-1	.	TRBD2	TGTGCCAGCAGCGTAGCAACTAGCGGGGGTAATGAGCAGTTCTTC	CASSVATSGGNEQFF
TRBV10-1	TRBJ2-1	.	TRBD2	TGCGCCAGCAGCGTCGGCGGGGGGAATAATGAGCAGTTCTTC	CASSVGGGNNEQFF
TRBV12-5	TRBJ1-5	.	TRBD1	TGTGCTAGTGGTTTGGGGACAGGGATCGGCGGCAATCAGCCCCAGCATTTT	CASGLGTGIGGNQPQHF
TRBV18	TRBJ2-7	.	TRBD1	TGTGCCAGCTCACCTACATGGACAGGGGGCTTCGAGCAGTACTTC	CASSPTWTGGFEQYF
TRBV25-1	TRBJ2-3	.	TRBD1	TGTGCCAGCAGGATCACAGGGGGCCCAGATACGCAGTATTTT	CASRITGGPDTQYF
TRBV25-1	TRBJ1-1	few	TRBD1	TGTGCCAGCAGTCTGACAGGGGATACTGAAGCTTTCTTT	CASSLTGDTEAFF
TRBV19	TRBJ1-1	.	TRBD1	TGTGCCAGTAGTATCGGGACAGGGAACACTGAAGCTTTCTTT	CASSIGTGNTEAFF
TRBV12-3/TRBV12-4	TRBJ1-3	.	.	TGTGCCAGCAGGGGAGAGAACACCATATATTTT	CASRGENTIYF
TRBV11-2	TRBJ1-3	once	.	TGTGCCAGCAGCCGACGGGAGGGGGTCGGAAACACCATATATTTT	CASSRREGVGNTIYF
TRBV13	TRBJ2-2	.	TRBD2	TGTGCCAGCGCGTTGGTAGCGGGGTTGAACACCGGGGAGCTGTTTTTT	CASALVAGLNTGELFF
TRBV4-1	TRBJ1-5	.	.	TGCGCCAGCAGCCATCCCCCTGGGGGGGGTTTCGGCAATCAGCCCCAGCATTTT	CASSHPPGGGFGNQPQHF
TRBV30	TRBJ2-2	.	TRBD1	TGTGCCTGGATCCGACAGGGATTTACCGGGGAGCTGTTTTTT	CAWIRQGFTGELFF
TRBV5-1	TRBJ2-1	.	TRBD2	TGCGCCAGCAGCATCGGCGGGGGGAACTACAATGAGCAGTTCTTC	CASSIGGGNYNEQFF
TRBV11-2	TRBJ2-5	.	TRBD2	TGTGCCAGCAGCTTAGTGGTCGGGGGGGTACGAGAGACCCAGTACTTC	CASSLVVGGVRETQYF
TRBV18	TRBJ2-3	.	TRBD1	TGTGCCAGCTCACCACTAGGGGGCAGGGGAACAGATACGCAGTATTTT	CASSPLGGRGTDTQYF
TRBV3-1/TRBV3-2	TRBJ1-1	.	.	TGTGCCAGCAGCCAAGCTAAGATTAACACTGAAGCTTTCTTT	CASSQAKINTEAFF
TRBV9	TRBJ1-2	.	TRBD1	TGTGCCAGCAGCGTAGCTGGGACAGCGAACTATGGCTACACCTTC	CASSVAGTANYGYTF
TRBV3-1/TRBV3-2	TRBJ1-2	.	.	TGTGCCAGCAGCCAGTTCCCGGGACACACCTATGGCTACACCTTC	CASSQFPGHTYGYTF
TRBV4-3	TRBJ2-7	.	TRBD2	TGCGCCAGCAGCCAAGATCCGGGCGGGGGGCCCTACGAGCAGTACTTC	CASSQDPGGGPYEQYF
TRBV7-2	TRBJ1-2	.	.	TGTGCCAGCAGTAGACAAGTGGGAGATGGCTACACCTTC	CASSRQVGDGYTF
TRBV29-1	TRBJ1-1	few	.	TGCAGCGTTCAGGCAGAGATAAACACTGAAGCTTTCTTT	CSVQAEINTEAFF
TRBV6-5	TRBJ1-6	.	.	TGTGCCAGCAGTTACGGGGGAGGGCCATCTAATTCACCCCTCCACTTT	CASSYGGGPSNSPLHF
TRBV19	TRBJ1-1	.	.	TGTGCCAGTAGTAGGGGGGGACCTCTTGAAGCTTTCTTT	CASSRGGPLEAFF
TRBV6-5	TRBJ1-2	.	TRBD1	TGTGCCAGCAGTTACGGATCAGGGGGCTACTATGGCTACACCTTC	CASSYGSGGYYGYTF
TRBV7-2	TRBJ1-5	.	TRBD1	TGTGCCAGCAGCCTGAGACAGGGCCCCAATCAGCCCCAGCATTTT	CASSLRQGPNQPQHF
TRBV18	TRBJ2-1	.	TRBD2	TGTGCCAGCTCACCGGGACTAGCGGGGGGGCAGTCCTACAATGAGCAGTTCTTC	CASSPGLAGGQSYNEQFF
TRBV18	TRBJ1-1	.	.	TGTGCCAGCTCCCTATTGGGGCCTGAAGCTTTCTTT	CASSLLGPEAFF
TRBV4-3	TRBJ1-1	.	.	TGCGCCAGCAGCCAAGATCTTTCATCGGCAGGGAACACTGAAGCTTTCTTT	CASSQDLSSAGNTEAFF
TRBV4-3	TRBJ2-7	.	.	TGCGCCAGCAGCCTCGGACAGGGAGGGGAGTACGAGCAGTACTTC	CASSLGQGGEYEQYF
TRBV27	TRBJ1-6	.	.	TGTGCCAGCACCCTGGGGCAGCGCTCCTATAATTCACCCCTCCACTTT	CASTLGQRSYNSPLHF
TRBV9	TRBJ1-6	few	.	TGTGCCAGCAGCGTGGACAGTTCACCCCTCCACTTT	CASSVDSSPLHF
TRBV6-2/TRBV6-3	TRBJ2-7	few	TRBD2	TGTGCCAGCAGCCCAGCGGGGGGGCTTTACGAGCAGTACTTC	CASSPAGGLYEQYF
TRBV6-5	TRBJ1-5	.	.	TGTGCCAGCAGTTACATAGGGGCGAATCAGCCCCAGCATTTT	CASSYIGANQPQHF
TRBV5-5	TRBJ1-4	.	.	TGTGCCAGCAGCTTGGATGACATTCGGGGTGAAAAACTGTTTTTT	CASSLDDIRGEKLFF
TRBV24-1	TRBJ2-1	.	.	TGTGCCACCAGTGGAGGGGGCTACAATGAGCAGTTCTTC	CATSGGGYNEQFF
TRBV11-3	TRBJ2-1	.	TRBD1	TGTGCCAGCAGCTCAAGACAGGGAATCGATGAGCAGTTCTTC	CASSSRQGIDEQFF
TRBV2	TRBJ1-4	.	TRBD1	TGTGCCAGCATTAGACAGGGGGCGACTAATGAAAAACTGTTTTTT	CASIRQGATNEKLFF
TRBV7-9	TRBJ2-7	.	TRBD1	TGTGCCAGCAGCTTTGACAGGGAAGTCGAGCAGTACTTC	CASSFDREVEQYF
TRBV5-6	TRBJ1-5	few	TRBD1	TGTGCCAGCAGCCAGACAGGGAATAGCAATCAGCCCCAGCATTTT	CASSQTGNSNQPQHF